This T cell receptor beta chain was identified during a study of cytomegalovirus exposure and HLA in healthy donors. PCR involved 60 Vbeta and 13 Jbeta primers. Repertoires were generated with immunoSEQ multiplex PCR, while TCRdb's copy carries only in-frame clones and drops some. The table includes over 95,000 clones, around three quarters detected once. Trimming pared 3 bases from V and 8 bases from J, leaving 13 bases between. Germline V gives CDR1 SNHLY, CDR2 FYNNEI. This CDR3 has 14 amino acids. Comment on this clone: What it recognizes is unknown.

Study-wide points: Altogether, about 160 TCR beta chains were recorded as cytomegalovirus-associated. Prior analysis indicated that the majority of TCR beta V segments exhibited productivity approximately 90% or approximately 30% of the time.

This TCR derives from a human donor in good health. The source material was PBMCs. The chain recombines TRBV2 with TRBJ1-4, with D tentatively TRBD1 (5 bases). This CDR3 is CASSDRAGSEKLFF. As DNA, the CDR3 is TGTGCCAGCAGTGATAGGGCAGGGTCGGAAAAACTGTTTTTT.